These 32 T cell receptor beta chains share one sample of origin, sequenced in a study of read filtering for tumor transcriptome and immune sequencing. This library used approximately 370 ng RNA and molecular barcoded adaptors spanning alpha/delta and beta/gamma chains. Using its own MiXCR run on the reads, TCRdb lists one record per CDR3 protein. The sample shows more than 45,000 distinct CDR3 sequences, around a fifth of them seen only once. The sequencing input was a population of CD138-negative cells sorted from bone marrow. The receptors stem from a donor aged 40 or older with multiple myeloma.

As for this clonotype: A much larger clone sits a single nucleotide away, making a read error possible. The CDR3 protein is CASSVVPLAPHEQYF. CDR3 sequence (DNA): TGTGCCAGTAGCGTCGTACCCCTAGCCCCTCACGAGCAGTACTTC. This rearrangement joins TRBV19 to TRBJ2-7; weak D call: TRBD2 (5 bases). The CDR3 totals 15 residues. Germline V gene sequence: CDR1 LNHDA, CDR2 SQIVND (reference sequence). V lost 6 bases and J lost 5, with 20 bases in between.

This clonotype was recorded once. Since a much larger clone is just one base distant, this may be a read error. V usage is TRBV2 and J usage is TRBJ2-2, with D perhaps matching TRBD1 (6 bases). The CDR3 totals 15 residues. Germline V gene sequence: CDR1 SNHLY, CDR2 FYNNEI. The CDR3 loop reads CASRGTGIRSGELVF. The CDR3 nucleotides are TGTGCCAGCAGGGGAACAGGGATTCGTTCCGGGGAGCTGGTTTTT. Full variable domain (rest looked up from reference TRBV2 and TRBJ2-2): EPEVTQTPSHQVTQMGQEVILRCVPISNHLYFYWYRQILGQKVEFLVSFYNNEISEKSEIFDDQFSVERPDGSNFTLKIRSTKLEDSAMYFCASRGTGIRSGELVFGEGSRLTVL.

This clonotype was recorded at least ten times. The chain carries TRBV15 and TRBJ1-1, with D tentatively TRBD1 (6 bases). From germline, CDR1 is LNHNV and CDR2 YYDKDF (reference sequence). V lost 2 bases and J 4 bases, leaving 8 bases between the germline ends. The CDR3 loop spans 13 amino acids. The CDR3 DNA reads TGTGCCACCAGCAGACAGGGGAGCACTGAAGCTTTCTTT. Translating it yields CATSRQGSTEAFF.

The table lists this clonotype with many counts. This chain uses TRBV29-1 with TRBJ1-2; the match to TRBD1 covers 8 bases. V was pared by 4 bases and J by 4 bases, with 8 bases of the junction left unmatched. The CDR3 consists of 14 residues. The germline CDR1 and CDR2 sequences are SQVTM and ANQGSEA. In DNA, the CDR3 is TGCAGCGTTGGGAGAGGAGACAGGGGCTATGGCTACACCTTC. Residues: CSVGRGDRGYGYTF.

The chain recombines TRBV30 with TRBJ2-1, with 7 bases fitting TRBD1. Germline V lookup: CDR1 GTSNPN, CDR2 SVGIG (reference sequence). This CDR3 contains 15 residues. V was pared by 3 bases and J by 6 bases, with 11 bases of the junction left unmatched. For the CDR3, the DNA is TGTGCCTGGAGCGTTCTGGACAGGACTTGCAATGAGCAGTTCTTC. Residues: CAWSVLDRTCNEQFF. The full variable domain, its missing parts supplied by reference TRBV30 and TRBJ2-1, is SQTIHQWPATLVQPVGSPLSLECTVEGTSNPNLYWYRQAAGRGLQLLFYSVGIGQISSEVPQNLSASRPQDRQFILSSKKLLLSDSGFYLCAWSVLDRTCNEQFFGPGTRLTVL.

This clonotype has ten or more counts. The junction shows a germline mismatch at one end, possibly a read error. The V and J genes are TRBV5-1 and TRBJ1-1; D ambiguous. CDR1 and CDR2 from the germline V gene are SGHRS and YFSETQ. CDR3 length: 13 amino acids. CDR3 sequence (DNA): TGTGCCAGCAGCTTGTCAAAGAACACTGAAGCTTTCTTT. Amino acids: CASSLSKNTEAFF.

In this sample, this clonotype turned up many times. The chain couples TRBV12-3 or TRBV12-4 to TRBJ2-2; maybe TRBD2 (6 bases). This CDR3 has 15 amino acids. The ends were cut back, 5 bases at V and 6 bases at J, with 16 bases in the middle. CDR3 loop: CASSPVGGRSGELFF. CDR3 bases: TGTGCCAGCAGTCCCGTCGGGGGTAGGTCCGGGGAGCTGTTTTTT.

V usage is TRBV12-5 and J usage is TRBJ2-3; 11 nucleotides agree with TRBD1. Per germline, CDR1 LGHNT and CDR2 FRNRAP. J was trimmed by 2 bases and V by 1 base; bases with no gene match: 2. The CDR3 is 16 amino acids. CDR3 amino acids: CASGLGTGGPTDTQYF. DNA for the CDR3: TGTGCTAGTGGTTTGGGGACAGGGGGCCCCACAGATACGCAGTATTTT.

This clonotype was counted many times. The chain has TRBV4-1 and TRBJ2-3; 8 bases match TRBD1. Trimming at V came to 0 bases and at J to 4 bases, leaving 15 bases not matched to a gene. Germline CDR1 and CDR2: MGHRA and YSYEKL. CDR3 length equals 19 residues. The CDR3 protein is CASSQDMRPGGRSPDTQYF. The CDR3 region has the DNA TGCGCCAGCAGCCAAGACATGCGGCCAGGGGGCCGCTCGCCAGATACGCAGTATTTT.

For this clonotype: The junction does not match germline at one end; this may be a read error. The rearrangement links TRBV7-3 to TRBJ2-7; D is ambiguous. Germline CDR1 reads SGHTA; CDR2 reads FQGTGA. The CDR3 loop spans 13 amino acids. CDR3 nucleotides: TGTGCCAGCAGCTTAGGCAGCTCCTACGGGCAGTACTTC. Translating it yields CASSLGSSYGQYF.

The chain joins TRBV12-3 or TRBV12-4 to TRBJ1-1; D is possibly TRBD1 (5 bases). This CDR3 comprises 13 residues. With 5 bases removed from V and 6 bases from J, the gap between germline ends came to 13 bases. In nucleotides, the CDR3 is TGTGCCAGCAGTCTGGTTGTGGGGGCTGAAGCTTTCTTT. This translates into CASSLVVGAEAFF.

Ten or more counts support this clonotype. The V call is TRBV27, the J call TRBJ2-3; 8 bases align to TRBD2. Per the germline V gene, CDR1 is MNHEY and CDR2 is SMNVEV (reference sequence). The CDR3 has 15 amino acids. V shed 5 bases, J shed 8 bases, and the junction held 12 bases outside the gene matches. CDR3 loop: CASSLPGTRGGTQYF. In DNA form, the CDR3 reads TGTGCCAGCAGTCTCCCCGGGACCCGGGGGGGTACGCAGTATTTT.

In this sample, this clonotype turned up many times. The rearrangement joins TRBV10-3 to TRBJ1-6; 7 nucleotides agree with TRBD1. V gave up 4 bases and J gave up 4 bases; unmatched junction bases: 1. The germline V gene encodes CDR1 ENHRY and CDR2 SYGVKD. The CDR3 loop spans 14 amino acids. The CDR3 region is CAISGQGYNSPLHF. The CDR3 bases are TGTGCCATCAGTGGACAGGGATATAATTCACCCCTCCACTTT.

This clonotype was counted ten times or more. The J gene is TRBJ1-1, the V gene TRBV5-6; D is unresolved. Trimming cost V 4 bases and J 0 bases, with 13 bases left between them. Germline V gene lookup returns CDR1 SGHDT and CDR2 YYEEEE. The CDR3 extends over 15 amino acids. The CDR3 spells CASSPGSGMNTEAFF. In DNA, the CDR3 is TGTGCCAGCAGCCCGGGTTCCGGCATGAACACTGAAGCTTTCTTT.

CDR3 sequence: CSAKVGGSDTEAFF. For the CDR3, the DNA is TGCAGTGCTAAAGTGGGAGGATCTGACACTGAAGCTTTCTTT. The V gene is TRBV20-1, the J gene TRBJ1-1; D unclear. CDR1 and CDR2 (germline): DFQATT, SNEGSKA (reference sequence). The CDR3 sequence is 14 residues long. V lost 4 bases and J lost 3, with 15 bases in between.

This clonotype was seen once. A read error is the likely source, as a far larger clone sits one nucleotide away. The rearrangement links TRBV11-1 to TRBJ2-1; D unclear. CDR3 size: 12 residues. Per germline, CDR1 SGHAT and CDR2 FQDESV (reference sequence). The CDR3 is CASSFFAEEQFF. In nucleotides, the CDR3 is TGCGCCAGCAGCTTCTTTGCGGAAGAGCAGTTCTTC.

This clonotype was picked up many times. This chain uses TRBV24-1 with TRBJ2-1, with D possibly being TRBD1 (5 bases). Between the trimmed V and J ends, which lost 12 bases and 10 bases, there was a span of 18 bases. This CDR3 comprises 12 residues. Germline CDR1 is KGHDR and CDR2 is SFDVKD. CDR3 DNA: TGTGCCCGCATTCAGGGCCAAGAGGAGCAGTTCTTC. Amino acid sequence: CARIQGQEEQFF.

This clonotype was seen ten or more times. The V gene is TRBV7-9, the J gene TRBJ2-1; the match to TRBD2 covers 12 bases. The CDR3 runs 17 residues. Germline trimming cut 0 bases from V and 5 bases from J; bases unmatched to any gene: 5. Germline loops: CDR1 SEHNR, CDR2 FQNEAQ (reference sequence). The CDR3 nucleotides read TGTGCCAGCAGCTTAGCGCTGACTAGCGGGAGTAACAATGAGCAGTTCTTC. This translates into CASSLALTSGSNNEQFF.

The chain joins TRBV7-9 to TRBJ1-1; D unresolved. Trimming took 11 bases from V and 0 from J, leaving 10 bases between them. Germline V gene data show CDR1 as SEHNR and CDR2 as FQNEAQ (reference sequence). This CDR3 region has 12 residues. This chain's CDR3 is CALSNMNTEAFF. CDR3 sequence (DNA): TGTGCCCTCAGCAATATGAACACTGAAGCTTTCTTT.

As for this clonotype: The junction and the germline gene differ at one end; a read error may be behind it. V gene TRBV4-1 combines with J gene TRBJ2-2; the D gene is possibly TRBD2 (5 bases). Germline CDR1 MGHRA, CDR2 YSYEKL. The CDR3 is 17 residues long. The CDR3 DNA reads as TGCGTCAGCAGACTGGATGGTAGCGCGCAGAACACCGGGGAGCTGTTTTTT. Encoded protein: CVSRLDGSAQNTGELFF.

The J gene is TRBJ1-2, the V gene TRBV27; D might be TRBD1 (5 bases). The V and J ends lost 5 bases and 6 bases respectively, with 16 bases between them. Per the germline V gene, CDR1 is MNHEY and CDR2 is SMNVEV (reference sequence). The CDR3 consists of 14 residues. The CDR3 DNA reads TGTGCCAGCAGTACGGCCGGGACCCGGGATGGCTACACCTTC. Its translation: CASSTAGTRDGYTF.

This clonotype showed up many times. The rearrangement links TRBV10-3 to TRBJ2-5; possible D gene TRBD2, 6 bases. V lost 8 bases to trimming and J lost 1 base, with 17 bases between them. Germline V gene lookup returns CDR1 ENHRY and CDR2 SYGVKD. The CDR3 consists of 15 residues. The CDR3 here is CAIRPTRGVQETQYF. DNA of the CDR3: TGTGCCATCCGTCCGACTAGGGGAGTCCAAGAGACCCAGTACTTC.

Regarding this clonotype: A far bigger clonotype differs at one base, so this is likely a read error. The J gene is TRBJ2-1, the V gene TRBV12-3 or TRBV12-4; no clear D gene. The CDR3 length is 14 residues. V was trimmed by 8 bases and J by 0 bases, leaving 11 bases between them. The CDR3 nucleotides are TGTGCCAGCGGCCACGCCAGCTCCTACAATGAGCAGTTCTTC. Encoded protein: CASGHASSYNEQFF.

This clonotype occurred many times. The chain uses TRBV5-1 and TRBJ2-2, with D maybe TRBD1 (7 bases). CDR3 length: 15 residues. Trimming removed 0 bases from V and 4 bases from J, with 10 bases in between. Germline V gene data show CDR1 as SGHRS and CDR2 as YFSETQ. The DNA of the CDR3 is TGCGCCAGCAGCTTGGATCAGGGGGGCACCGGGGAGCTGTTTTTT. This codes for CASSLDQGGTGELFF.

This clonotype was seen only once. At one of its ends the junction is not consistent with the germline gene, which may arise from a read error. This chain connects TRBV20-1 to TRBJ2-3; 12 nucleotides match TRBD2. Looked up from germline, CDR1 is DFQATT and CDR2 is SNEGSKA (reference sequence). The CDR3 contains 14 residues. As DNA, the CDR3 is TGCTGTGCTGGACTAGCGGGGATCACAGATACGCAGTATTTT. This translates into CCAGLAGITDTQYF.

This clonotype was seen repeatedly, ten times or more. J is TRBJ2-3 and V is TRBV5-1; perhaps TRBD2 as D (6 bases). Trimming pared 6 bases from V and 0 bases from J, leaving 14 bases between. Germline loops: CDR1 SGHRS, CDR2 YFSETQ. CDR3 length equals 15 residues. In DNA, the CDR3 is TGCGCCAGCACCGTAAATGGGGGGAGCACAGATACGCAGTATTTT. It yields the protein CASTVNGGSTDTQYF.

In the case of this clonotype: With a much larger clone just one base away, this may be a read error. This chain links TRBV29-1 with TRBJ2-3; D possibly corresponds to TRBD2 (6 bases). Trimming took off 3 bases at V and 4 bases at J, with 14 bases between the two ends. Germline V gene sequence: CDR1 SQVTM, CDR2 ANQGSEA. This CDR3 spans 14 amino acids. The CDR3 DNA sequence: TGCAGCGTTGACCCGACTAGAGCAGCAGATACGCAGTATTTT. Protein product: CSVDPTRAADTQYF.

Comment on this clonotype: This may be a read error, as it is one base from a much larger clone. The rearrangement links TRBV19 to TRBJ2-2; 9 bases are shared with TRBD1. Germline-derived CDR1 and CDR2 are LNHDA and SQIVND (reference sequence). The CDR3 length is 15 residues. CDR3 sequence reads: CTTRNRGRNTGELFF. The CDR3 coding sequence is TGTACCACCCGAAACAGGGGGCGGAACACCGGGGAGCTGTTTTTT.

As regards this clonotype: The junction shows a germline mismatch at one end, possibly a read error. The chain couples TRBV6-1 to TRBJ2-1; TRBD2 aligns across 7 bases. CDR1 and CDR2 from the germline V gene are MNHNS and SASEGT. The CDR3 extends over 15 amino acids. The CDR3: CAGSTSTSSYNEQLF. The CDR3 bases are TGTGCCGGCAGCACATCGACTAGCTCCTACAATGAGCAGCTCTTC.

This clonotype was counted at least ten times. This sequence joins TRBV6-6 and TRBJ2-5, with 10 bases that match TRBD2. Unmatched junction bases numbered 3, after V lost 0 bases and J lost 2 bases. The germline V gene has CDR1 MNHNY and CDR2 SVGAGI (reference sequence). There are 16 residues in the CDR3. DNA of the CDR3: TGTGCCAGCAGTTACTCTATAGCGGGAGGACAAGAGACCCAGTACTTC. Translating it yields CASSYSIAGGQETQYF.

This clonotype was recorded many times. This rearrangement joins TRBV7-2 to TRBJ1-1; D call uncertain. Germline V gene data show CDR1 as SGHTA and CDR2 as FQGNSA. CDR3 length: 12 amino acids. V dropped 4 bases and J dropped 5 bases, with 8 bases sitting between them. CDR3 residues: CASSYWGTEAFF. The CDR3 bases are TGTGCCAGCAGCTACTGGGGAACTGAAGCTTTCTTT.

Regarding this clonotype: This likely comes from a read error, as the CDR3 has no conserved phenylalanine or tryptophan at its end. The J gene is TRBJ1-5, the V gene TRBV19; no reliable D call. Germline CDR1 reads LNHDA; CDR2 reads SQIVND (reference sequence). The length of the CDR3 is 13 residues. The V end lost 7 bases, the J end lost 3 bases, and 10 bases lay between the germline ends. CDR3 DNA sequence: TGTGCCAGTATAGGAGGGAACAATCAGCCCCAGCATCTT. Translation: CASIGGNNQPQHL.